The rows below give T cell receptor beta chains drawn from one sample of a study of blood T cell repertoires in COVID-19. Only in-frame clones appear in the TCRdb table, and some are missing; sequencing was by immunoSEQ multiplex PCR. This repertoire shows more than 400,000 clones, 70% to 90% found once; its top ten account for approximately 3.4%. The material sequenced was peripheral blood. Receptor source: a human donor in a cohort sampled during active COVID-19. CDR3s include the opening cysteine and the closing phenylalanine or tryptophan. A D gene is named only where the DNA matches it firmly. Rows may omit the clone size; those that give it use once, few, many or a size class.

CDR3aa: CASSLPRDTNTGELFF
CDR3nt: TGTGCCAGCAGCTTGCCCCGGGACACCAACACCGGGGAGCTGTTTTTT
j_gene: TRBJ2-2
len: 16
abundance: -
d_gene: -
v_gene: TRBV5-8

CDR3aa: CASSVRGQGTDTQYF
CDR3nt: TGTGCCAGCAGCGTAAGGGGACAGGGCACAGATACGCAGTATTTT
j_gene: TRBJ2-3
len: 15
abundance: -
d_gene: TRBD1
v_gene: TRBV9

CDR3aa: CASSYSANRGTGYGYTF
CDR3nt: TGTGCCAGCAGTTATTCGGCTAACCGGGGAACAGGGTATGGCTACACCTTC
j_gene: TRBJ1-2
len: 17
abundance: once
d_gene: -
v_gene: TRBV6-2/TRBV6-3

CDR3aa: CASTTRTDNTEAFF
CDR3nt: TGTGCCAGCACCACTCGGACAGACAACACTGAAGCTTTCTTT
j_gene: TRBJ1-1
len: 14
abundance: -
d_gene: -
v_gene: TRBV6-5

CDR3aa: CASSQGQGAYEQFF
CDR3nt: TGTGCCAGCAGCCAGGGACAGGGGGCATATGAGCAGTTCTTC
j_gene: TRBJ2-1
len: 14
abundance: -
d_gene: TRBD1
v_gene: TRBV9

CDR3aa: CASSLSPQGIGELFF
CDR3nt: TGTGCCAGCAGCTTATCGCCACAGGGGATCGGGGAGCTGTTTTTT
j_gene: TRBJ2-2
len: 15
abundance: -
d_gene: TRBD1
v_gene: TRBV7-9

CDR3aa: CASSPLSSFREQYF
CDR3nt: TGTGCCAGCAGCCCCCTGAGCTCCTTCAGGGAGCAGTACTTC
j_gene: TRBJ2-7
len: 14
abundance: -
d_gene: -
v_gene: TRBV6-5

CDR3aa: CASSLGQGDGYTF
CDR3nt: TGTGCCAGCAGCTTGGGACAGGGCGATGGCTACACCTTC
j_gene: TRBJ1-2
len: 13
abundance: -
d_gene: TRBD1
v_gene: TRBV5-4

CDR3aa: CASRADAYNEQFF
CDR3nt: TGTGCCAGCAGAGCGGATGCCTACAATGAGCAGTTCTTC
j_gene: TRBJ2-1
len: 13
abundance: -
d_gene: -
v_gene: TRBV12-3/TRBV12-4

CDR3aa: CASTASLAGGGNQPQHF
CDR3nt: TGTGCCAGCACCGCTTCCCTAGCAGGGGGAGGCAATCAGCCCCAGCATTTT
j_gene: TRBJ1-5
len: 17
abundance: -
d_gene: TRBD1
v_gene: TRBV28

CDR3aa: CASSLGTSGGTDTQYF
CDR3nt: TGCGCCAGCAGCTTAGGGACTAGCGGGGGCACAGATACGCAGTATTTT
j_gene: TRBJ2-3
len: 16
abundance: -
d_gene: TRBD2
v_gene: TRBV5-1

CDR3aa: CSVGQLAGLYEQYF
CDR3nt: TGCAGCGTTGGTCAACTAGCGGGGCTCTACGAGCAGTACTTC
j_gene: TRBJ2-7
len: 14
abundance: -
d_gene: TRBD2
v_gene: TRBV29-1

CDR3aa: CASSLVEGIPEAFF
CDR3nt: TGCGCCAGCAGCTTGGTGGAGGGGATTCCTGAAGCTTTCTTT
j_gene: TRBJ1-1
len: 14
abundance: -
d_gene: -
v_gene: TRBV5-1

CDR3aa: CASSLDRVNTGELFF
CDR3nt: TGCGCCAGCAGCCTCGACAGGGTAAACACCGGGGAGCTGTTTTTT
j_gene: TRBJ2-2
len: 15
abundance: once
d_gene: TRBD1
v_gene: TRBV5-1

CDR3aa: CASSLLTSEYQETQYF
CDR3nt: TGTGCCAGCAGCTTACTGACTAGCGAGTACCAAGAGACCCAGTACTTC
j_gene: TRBJ2-5
len: 16
abundance: -
d_gene: TRBD2
v_gene: TRBV11-1

CDR3aa: CASSFSGAVAYEQYF
CDR3nt: TGTGCCAGCAGCTTCTCAGGGGCAGTTGCTTACGAGCAGTACTTC
j_gene: TRBJ2-7
len: 15
abundance: -
d_gene: -
v_gene: TRBV5-6

CDR3aa: CASRRLSGPSYEQYF
CDR3nt: TGTGCCAGCAGGAGATTAAGCGGCCCCTCCTACGAGCAGTACTTC
j_gene: TRBJ2-7
len: 15
abundance: -
d_gene: -
v_gene: TRBV6-5

CDR3aa: CASAEREVTDTQYF
CDR3nt: TGTGCCAGCGCAGAGAGGGAGGTCACAGATACGCAGTATTTT
j_gene: TRBJ2-3
len: 14
abundance: -
d_gene: -
v_gene: TRBV7-9

CDR3aa: CATSRDRGYGYTF
CDR3nt: TGTGCCACCAGCAGAGACAGGGGCTATGGCTACACCTTC
j_gene: TRBJ1-2
len: 13
abundance: -
d_gene: -
v_gene: TRBV15

CDR3aa: CASSPSVATVGEKLFF
CDR3nt: TGTGCCAGCTCACCATCTGTCGCCACGGTTGGTGAAAAACTGTTTTTT
j_gene: TRBJ1-4
len: 16
abundance: -
d_gene: -
v_gene: TRBV18

CDR3aa: CAISEKSDFSYEQYF
CDR3nt: TGTGCCATCAGTGAGAAATCCGACTTCTCCTACGAGCAGTACTTC
j_gene: TRBJ2-7
len: 15
abundance: -
d_gene: -
v_gene: TRBV10-3

CDR3aa: CASSSGQGSGSNQPQHF
CDR3nt: TGTGCCAGCAGCTCGGGACAGGGAAGCGGGAGCAATCAGCCCCAGCATTTT
j_gene: TRBJ1-5
len: 17
abundance: -
d_gene: TRBD1
v_gene: TRBV7-3

CDR3aa: CASNSRRGRTEAFF
CDR3nt: TGTGCCAGCAACTCCCGGCGGGGGCGCACTGAAGCTTTCTTT
j_gene: TRBJ1-1
len: 14
abundance: -
d_gene: -
v_gene: TRBV6-6

CDR3aa: CAWSAGKGREQYF
CDR3nt: TGTGCCTGGAGCGCGGGGAAGGGCCGCGAGCAGTACTTC
j_gene: TRBJ2-7
len: 13
abundance: few
d_gene: -
v_gene: TRBV30

CDR3aa: CASSSPRQGPETQYF
CDR3nt: TGTGCCAGCAGCTCACCCCGACAGGGACCAGAGACCCAGTACTTC
j_gene: TRBJ2-5
len: 15
abundance: once
d_gene: TRBD1
v_gene: TRBV7-2

CDR3aa: CASSARLGRTDTQYF
CDR3nt: TGCGCCAGCAGCGCACGGTTAGGGAGGACGGATACGCAGTATTTT
j_gene: TRBJ2-3
len: 15
abundance: -
d_gene: -
v_gene: TRBV5-1

CDR3aa: CAYEGTSVSSEQYF
CDR3nt: TGTGCCTATGAAGGGACTAGCGTTAGTAGCGAGCAGTACTTC
j_gene: TRBJ2-7
len: 14
abundance: -
d_gene: TRBD2
v_gene: TRBV30

CDR3aa: CASSPEGTGAYEQYF
CDR3nt: TGTGCCAGCAGTCCGGAAGGGACAGGAGCCTACGAGCAGTACTTC
j_gene: TRBJ2-7
len: 15
abundance: -
d_gene: TRBD1
v_gene: TRBV27

CDR3aa: CASSYGGATTNTEAFF
CDR3nt: TGTGCCAGCAGTTATGGGGGGGCGACTACGAACACTGAAGCTTTCTTT
j_gene: TRBJ1-1
len: 16
abundance: -
d_gene: -
v_gene: TRBV6-5

CDR3aa: CASNPSGSTTDTQYF
CDR3nt: TGCGCCAGCAACCCTAGCGGGAGTACCACAGATACGCAGTATTTT
j_gene: TRBJ2-3
len: 15
abundance: -
d_gene: TRBD2
v_gene: TRBV5-1

CDR3aa: CASSAGTSGSQETQYF
CDR3nt: TGTGCCAGCAGTGCTGGGACTAGCGGGAGCCAAGAGACCCAGTACTTC
j_gene: TRBJ2-5
len: 16
abundance: -
d_gene: TRBD2
v_gene: TRBV6-1

CDR3aa: CASSPGGRARTDTQYF
CDR3nt: TGCGCCAGCAGCCCCGGAGGTAGGGCCCGCACAGATACGCAGTATTTT
j_gene: TRBJ2-3
len: 16
abundance: -
d_gene: -
v_gene: TRBV5-1

CDR3aa: CASRPGTGGNYGYTF
CDR3nt: TGCGCCAGCAGGCCCGGGACAGGGGGCAACTATGGCTACACCTTC
j_gene: TRBJ1-2
len: 15
abundance: once
d_gene: TRBD1
v_gene: TRBV5-1

CDR3aa: CASSQAMIRTAGNTIYF
CDR3nt: TGTGCCAGCAGCCAAGCAATGATACGGACAGCTGGAAACACCATATATTTT
j_gene: TRBJ1-3
len: 17
abundance: -
d_gene: -
v_gene: TRBV3-1/TRBV3-2

CDR3aa: CASSFGQENTIYF
CDR3nt: TGTGCCAGCAGCTTCGGACAGGAAAACACCATATATTTT
j_gene: TRBJ1-3
len: 13
abundance: -
d_gene: TRBD1
v_gene: TRBV7-9

CDR3aa: CASTPQMNTGELFF
CDR3nt: TGTGCCAGTACCCCCCAGATGAACACCGGGGAGCTGTTTTTT
j_gene: TRBJ2-2
len: 14
abundance: -
d_gene: -
v_gene: TRBV19

CDR3aa: CASSLGGWTSSEQFF
CDR3nt: TGTGCCAGCAGCTTAGGGGGATGGACCTCGAGTGAGCAGTTCTTC
j_gene: TRBJ2-1
len: 15
abundance: -
d_gene: -
v_gene: TRBV5-6

CDR3aa: CSASYGRGGEQYF
CDR3nt: TGCAGTGCTAGTTACGGGAGGGGGGGTGAGCAGTACTTC
j_gene: TRBJ2-7
len: 13
abundance: -
d_gene: TRBD2
v_gene: TRBV20-1

CDR3aa: CASSQDVRRASGNTGELFF
CDR3nt: TGCGCCAGCAGCCAAGATGTGAGGAGGGCTAGCGGGAACACCGGGGAGCTGTTTTTT
j_gene: TRBJ2-2
len: 19
abundance: few
d_gene: TRBD2
v_gene: TRBV4-3

CDR3aa: CASSQDEGRVVENTGELFF
CDR3nt: TGTGCCAGCAGCCAAGATGAAGGGAGAGTGGTGGAGAACACCGGGGAGCTGTTTTTT
j_gene: TRBJ2-2
len: 19
abundance: many
d_gene: -
v_gene: TRBV4-2

CDR3aa: CASSDLRDRNIQYF
CDR3nt: TGTGCCAGCAGCGATTTAAGGGACAGAAACATTCAGTACTTC
j_gene: TRBJ2-4
len: 14
abundance: -
d_gene: TRBD1
v_gene: TRBV13

CDR3aa: CASNKRDAGYEQYF
CDR3nt: TGTGCCAGTAACAAGCGGGACGCCGGCTACGAGCAGTACTTC
j_gene: TRBJ2-7
len: 14
abundance: -
d_gene: TRBD2
v_gene: TRBV19

CDR3aa: CAWSQRGGVAGGPNEQYF
CDR3nt: TGTGCCTGGAGTCAACGGGGGGGAGTAGCGGGAGGGCCAAACGAGCAGTACTTC
j_gene: TRBJ2-7
len: 18
abundance: -
d_gene: TRBD2
v_gene: TRBV30

CDR3aa: CASSGTSSTDTQYF
CDR3nt: TGTGCCAGCTCCGGGACTAGCAGCACAGATACGCAGTATTTT
j_gene: TRBJ2-3
len: 14
abundance: -
d_gene: TRBD2
v_gene: TRBV18

CDR3aa: CASSEWEESTNEKLFF
CDR3nt: TGTGCCAGCAGTGAATGGGAGGAGTCAACTAATGAAAAACTGTTTTTT
j_gene: TRBJ1-4
len: 16
abundance: -
d_gene: -
v_gene: TRBV6-1

CDR3aa: CASSRGDGSNQPQHF
CDR3nt: TGTGCCAGCAGCCGGGGAGATGGTAGCAATCAGCCCCAGCATTTT
j_gene: TRBJ1-5
len: 15
abundance: -
d_gene: -
v_gene: TRBV27

CDR3aa: CASSYNEQFF
CDR3nt: TGTGCCAGCTCATACAATGAGCAGTTCTTC
j_gene: TRBJ2-1
len: 10
abundance: once
d_gene: -
v_gene: TRBV6-5

CDR3aa: CASSSREGGFNYGYTF
CDR3nt: TGTGCCAGCAGTTCCAGGGAGGGAGGCTTTAACTATGGCTACACCTTC
j_gene: TRBJ1-2
len: 16
abundance: -
d_gene: -
v_gene: TRBV6-5

CDR3aa: CASSSRTSGRRGETQYF
CDR3nt: TGTGCCAGCAGTTCCAGGACTAGCGGGAGGAGAGGAGAGACCCAGTACTTC
j_gene: TRBJ2-5
len: 17
abundance: -
d_gene: TRBD2
v_gene: TRBV28

CDR3aa: CAWSRTELTQETQYF
CDR3nt: TGTGCCTGGTCGCGGACAGAATTAACTCAAGAGACCCAGTACTTC
j_gene: TRBJ2-5
len: 15
abundance: -
d_gene: -
v_gene: TRBV30

CDR3aa: CASSMDSSYEQYF
CDR3nt: TGCGCCAGCAGCATGGACAGCTCCTACGAGCAGTACTTC
j_gene: TRBJ2-7
len: 13
abundance: -
d_gene: -
v_gene: TRBV5-1

CDR3aa: CASSPNRDRGSEAFF
CDR3nt: TGTGCCAGCAGCCCAAACCGGGACAGGGGTTCTGAAGCTTTCTTT
j_gene: TRBJ1-1
len: 15
abundance: -
d_gene: TRBD1
v_gene: TRBV5-6

CDR3aa: CASSQDRARGYEQYF
CDR3nt: TGCGCCAGCAGCCAAGATCGGGCCAGGGGCTACGAGCAGTACTTC
j_gene: TRBJ2-7
len: 15
abundance: -
d_gene: -
v_gene: TRBV4-1

CDR3aa: CASSLRSSTPPWEQYF
CDR3nt: TGTGCCAGCAGCTTACGTTCCTCGACTCCTCCATGGGAGCAGTACTTC
j_gene: TRBJ2-7
len: 16
abundance: -
d_gene: -
v_gene: TRBV7-8

CDR3aa: CATSDPGNNEQFF
CDR3nt: TGTGCCACCAGTGACCCAGGGAACAATGAGCAGTTCTTC
j_gene: TRBJ2-1
len: 13
abundance: -
d_gene: -
v_gene: TRBV24-1

CDR3aa: CAITGTVNSPLHF
CDR3nt: TGTGCCATAACAGGGACCGTTAATTCACCCCTCCACTTT
j_gene: TRBJ1-6
len: 13
abundance: -
d_gene: -
v_gene: TRBV28

CDR3aa: CASSSRELYGYTF
CDR3nt: TGTGCCAGCAGTTCAAGAGAGCTCTATGGCTACACCTTC
j_gene: TRBJ1-2
len: 13
abundance: few
d_gene: -
v_gene: TRBV28